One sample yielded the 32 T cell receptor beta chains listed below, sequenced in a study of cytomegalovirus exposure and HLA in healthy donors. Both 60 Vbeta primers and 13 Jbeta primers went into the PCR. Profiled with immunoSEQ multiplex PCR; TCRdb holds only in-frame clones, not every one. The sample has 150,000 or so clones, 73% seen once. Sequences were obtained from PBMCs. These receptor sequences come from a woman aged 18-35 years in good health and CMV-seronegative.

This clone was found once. This CDR3 is CASSEGWGLGNEQFF. In DNA form, the CDR3 reads TGTGCCAGCAGTGAAGGTTGGGGGCTAGGCAATGAGCAGTTCTTC. The chain has TRBV6-1 and TRBJ2-1; D possibly corresponds to TRBD1 (6 bases). Germline assignment: CDR1 MNHNS and CDR2 SASEGT. This CDR3 is 15 amino acids long. V was trimmed by 1 base and J by 6 bases, leaving 13 bases between them.

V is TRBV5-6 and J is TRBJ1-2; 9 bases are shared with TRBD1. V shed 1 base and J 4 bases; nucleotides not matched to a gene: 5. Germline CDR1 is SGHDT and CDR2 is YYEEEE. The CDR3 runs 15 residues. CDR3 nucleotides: TGTGCCAGCAGCTTGCTGGGACAGGGAACCTATGGCTACACCTTC. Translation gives CASSLLGQGTYGYTF.

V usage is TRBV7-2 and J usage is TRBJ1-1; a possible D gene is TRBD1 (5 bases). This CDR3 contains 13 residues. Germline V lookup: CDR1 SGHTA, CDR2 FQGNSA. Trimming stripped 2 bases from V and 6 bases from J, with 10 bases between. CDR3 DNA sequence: TGTGCCAGCAGCTTATCCAGGGCCGCTGAAGCTTTCTTT. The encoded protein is CASSLSRAAEAFF.

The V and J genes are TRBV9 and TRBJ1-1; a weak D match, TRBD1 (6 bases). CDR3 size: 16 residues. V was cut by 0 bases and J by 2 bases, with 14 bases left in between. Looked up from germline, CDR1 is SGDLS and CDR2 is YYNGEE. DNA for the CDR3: TGTGCCAGCAGCGTAGGGGACATAGACGTTAACACTGAAGCTTTCTTT. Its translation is CASSVGDIDVNTEAFF.

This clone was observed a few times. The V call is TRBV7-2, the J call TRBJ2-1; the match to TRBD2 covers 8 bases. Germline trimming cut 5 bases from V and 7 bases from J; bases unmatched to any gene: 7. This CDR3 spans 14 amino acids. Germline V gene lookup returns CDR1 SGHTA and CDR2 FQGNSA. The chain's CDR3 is CASSPTRGGNEQFF. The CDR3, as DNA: TGTGCCAGCAGCCCCACCCGGGGGGGTAATGAGCAGTTCTTC.

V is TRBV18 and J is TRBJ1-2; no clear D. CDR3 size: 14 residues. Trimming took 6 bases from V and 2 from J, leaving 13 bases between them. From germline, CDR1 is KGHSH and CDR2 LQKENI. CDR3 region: CASSLSTENYGYTF. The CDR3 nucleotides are TGTGCCAGCTCGTTATCCACTGAAAACTATGGCTACACCTTC.

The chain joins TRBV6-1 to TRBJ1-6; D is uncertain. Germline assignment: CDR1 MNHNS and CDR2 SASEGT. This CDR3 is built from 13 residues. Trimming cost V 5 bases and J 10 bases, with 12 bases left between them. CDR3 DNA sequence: TGTGCCAGCAGTTCGGCCCGAGGGTCACCCCTCCACTTT. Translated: CASSSARGSPLHF.

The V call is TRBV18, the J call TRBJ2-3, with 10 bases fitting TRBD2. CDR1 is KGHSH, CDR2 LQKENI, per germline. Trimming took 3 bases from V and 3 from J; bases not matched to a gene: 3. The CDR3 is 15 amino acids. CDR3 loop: CASSPGLATTDTQYF. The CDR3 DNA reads TGTGCCAGCTCACCGGGACTAGCGACGACAGATACGCAGTATTTT.

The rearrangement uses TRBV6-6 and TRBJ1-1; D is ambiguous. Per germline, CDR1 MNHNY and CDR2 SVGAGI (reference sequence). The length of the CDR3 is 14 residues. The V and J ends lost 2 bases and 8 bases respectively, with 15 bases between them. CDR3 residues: CASSYPWRGREAFF. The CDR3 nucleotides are TGTGCCAGCAGTTACCCGTGGCGTGGGCGCGAAGCTTTCTTT.

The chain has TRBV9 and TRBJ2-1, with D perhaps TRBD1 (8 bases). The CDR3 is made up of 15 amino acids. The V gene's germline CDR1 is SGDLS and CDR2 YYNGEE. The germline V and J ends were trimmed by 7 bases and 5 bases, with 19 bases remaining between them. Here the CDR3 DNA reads TGTGCCAGCGGGGGGGGGACAGGTACCGACAATGAGCAGTTCTTC. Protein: CASGGGTGTDNEQFF.

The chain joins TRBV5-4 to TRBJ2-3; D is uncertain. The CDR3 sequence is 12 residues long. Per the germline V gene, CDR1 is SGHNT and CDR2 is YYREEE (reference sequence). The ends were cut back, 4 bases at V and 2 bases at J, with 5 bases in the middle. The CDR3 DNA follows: TGTGCCAGCAGCCTAATCACAGATACGCAGTATTTT. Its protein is CASSLITDTQYF.

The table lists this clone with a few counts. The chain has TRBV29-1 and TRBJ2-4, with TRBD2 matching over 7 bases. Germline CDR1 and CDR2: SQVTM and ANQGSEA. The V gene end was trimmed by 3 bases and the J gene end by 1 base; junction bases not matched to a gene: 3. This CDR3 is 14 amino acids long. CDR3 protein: CSVEPGGAKNIQYF. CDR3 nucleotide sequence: TGCAGCGTTGAGCCCGGGGGGGCCAAAAACATTCAGTACTTC. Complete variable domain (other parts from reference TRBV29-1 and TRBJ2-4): SAVISQKPSRDICQRGTSLTIQCQVDSQVTMMFWYRQQPGQSLTLIATANQGSEATYESGFVIDKFPISRPNLTFSTLTVSNMSPEDSSIYLCSVEPGGAKNIQYFGAGTRLSVL.

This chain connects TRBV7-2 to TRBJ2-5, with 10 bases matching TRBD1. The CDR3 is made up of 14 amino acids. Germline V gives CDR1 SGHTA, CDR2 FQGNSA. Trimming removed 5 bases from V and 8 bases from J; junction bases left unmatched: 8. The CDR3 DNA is TGTGCCAGCAGCAAAGGGACAGGGGACGCTACCCAGTACTTC. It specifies CASSKGTGDATQYF.

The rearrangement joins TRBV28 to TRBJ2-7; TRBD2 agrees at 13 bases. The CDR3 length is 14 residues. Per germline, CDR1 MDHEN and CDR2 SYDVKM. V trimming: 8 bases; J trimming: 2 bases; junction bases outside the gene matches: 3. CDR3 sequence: CASQGTSGTYEQYV. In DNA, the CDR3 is TGTGCCAGCCAGGGGACTAGCGGGACCTACGAGCAGTACGTC.

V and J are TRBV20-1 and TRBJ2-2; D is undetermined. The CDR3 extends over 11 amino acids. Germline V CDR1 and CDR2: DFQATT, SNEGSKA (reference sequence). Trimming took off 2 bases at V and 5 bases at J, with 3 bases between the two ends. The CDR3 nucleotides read TGCAGTGCTAGACGTACCGGGGAGCTGTTTTTT. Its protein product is CSARRTGELFF.

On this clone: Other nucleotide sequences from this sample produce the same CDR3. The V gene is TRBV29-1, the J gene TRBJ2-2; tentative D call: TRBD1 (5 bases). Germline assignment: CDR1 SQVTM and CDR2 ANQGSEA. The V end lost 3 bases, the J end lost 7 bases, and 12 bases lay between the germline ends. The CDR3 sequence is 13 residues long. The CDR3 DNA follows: TGCAGCGTTGAGGTCCACCAGGGCGGGGAGCTGTTTTTT. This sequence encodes CSVEVHQGGELFF.

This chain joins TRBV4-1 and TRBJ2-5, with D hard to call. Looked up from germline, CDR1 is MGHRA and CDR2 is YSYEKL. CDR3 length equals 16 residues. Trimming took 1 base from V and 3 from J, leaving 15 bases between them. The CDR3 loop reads CASSQVGSGPKETQYF. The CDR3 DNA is TGCGCCAGCAGCCAAGTAGGTAGTGGGCCGAAAGAGACCCAGTACTTC.

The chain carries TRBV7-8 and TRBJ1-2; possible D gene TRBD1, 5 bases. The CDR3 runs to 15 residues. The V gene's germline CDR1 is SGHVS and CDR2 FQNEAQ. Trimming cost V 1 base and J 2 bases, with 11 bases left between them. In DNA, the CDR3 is TGTGCCAGCAGCTTAGTCGGGGGTGTCAACTATGGCTACACCTTC. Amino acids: CASSLVGGVNYGYTF.

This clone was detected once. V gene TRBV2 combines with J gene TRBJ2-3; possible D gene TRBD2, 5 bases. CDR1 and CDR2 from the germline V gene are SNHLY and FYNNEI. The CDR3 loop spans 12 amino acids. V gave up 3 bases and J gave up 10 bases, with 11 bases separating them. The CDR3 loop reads CASSDSGMPQYF. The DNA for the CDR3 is TGTGCCAGCAGTGATTCGGGGATGCCGCAGTATTTT.

The CDR3, as DNA: TGTGCCACCAACTCCGGGACAGGGTTTGGTCAGCCCCAGCATTTT. This codes for CATNSGTGFGQPQHF. This chain uses TRBV19 with TRBJ1-5, with TRBD1 matching 9 bases. The germline gives CDR1 LNHDA, CDR2 SQIVND (reference sequence). Trimming removed 10 bases from V and 6 bases from J; junction bases left unmatched: 13. The CDR3 extends over 15 amino acids.

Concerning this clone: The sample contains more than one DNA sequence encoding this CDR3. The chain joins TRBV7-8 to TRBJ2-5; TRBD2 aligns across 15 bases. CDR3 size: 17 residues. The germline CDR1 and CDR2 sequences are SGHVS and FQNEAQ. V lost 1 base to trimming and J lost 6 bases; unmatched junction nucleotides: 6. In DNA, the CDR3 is TGTGCCAGCAGCTTAGTGTCCGGGACTAGCGGGGGGAAGACCCAGTACTTC. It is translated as CASSLVSGTSGGKTQYF. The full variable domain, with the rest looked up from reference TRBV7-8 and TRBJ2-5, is GAGVSQSPRYKVAKRGQDVALRCDPISGHVSLFWYQQALGQGPEFLTYFQNEAQLDKSGLPSDRFFAERPEGSVSTLKIQRTQQEDSAVYLCASSLVSGTSGGKTQYFGPGTRLLVL.

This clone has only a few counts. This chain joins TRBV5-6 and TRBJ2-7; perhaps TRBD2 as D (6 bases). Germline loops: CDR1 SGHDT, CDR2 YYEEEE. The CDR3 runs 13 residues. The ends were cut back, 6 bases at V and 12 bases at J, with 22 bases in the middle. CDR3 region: CASTTPGAGLPYF. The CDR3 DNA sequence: TGTGCCAGCACCACTCCCGGGGCGGGGCTTCCGTACTTC.

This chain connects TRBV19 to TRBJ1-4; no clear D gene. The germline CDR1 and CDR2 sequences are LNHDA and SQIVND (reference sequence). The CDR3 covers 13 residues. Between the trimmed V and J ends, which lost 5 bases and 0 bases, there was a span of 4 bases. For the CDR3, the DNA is TGTGCCAGTAGTGACACAACTAATGAAAAACTGTTTTTT. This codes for CASSDTTNEKLFF. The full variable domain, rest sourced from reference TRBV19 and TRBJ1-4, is DGGITQSPKYLFRKEGQNVTLSCEQNLNHDAMYWYRQDPGQGLRLIYYSQIVNDFQKGDIAEGYSVSREKKESFPLTVTSAQKNPTAFYLCASSDTTNEKLFFGSGTQLSVL.

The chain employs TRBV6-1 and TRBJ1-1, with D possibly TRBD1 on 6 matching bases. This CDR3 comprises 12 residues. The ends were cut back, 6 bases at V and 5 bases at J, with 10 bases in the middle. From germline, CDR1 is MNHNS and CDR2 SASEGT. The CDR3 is CASSGQRTEAFF. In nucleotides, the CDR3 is TGTGCCAGCAGCGGACAGCGGACTGAAGCTTTCTTT.

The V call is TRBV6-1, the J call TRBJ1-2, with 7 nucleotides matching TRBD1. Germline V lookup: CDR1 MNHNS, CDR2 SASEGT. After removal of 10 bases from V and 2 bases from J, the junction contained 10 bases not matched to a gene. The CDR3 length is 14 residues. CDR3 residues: CATKRTGGNYGYTF. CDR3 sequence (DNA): TGTGCCACCAAGAGGACAGGCGGCAACTATGGCTACACCTTC.

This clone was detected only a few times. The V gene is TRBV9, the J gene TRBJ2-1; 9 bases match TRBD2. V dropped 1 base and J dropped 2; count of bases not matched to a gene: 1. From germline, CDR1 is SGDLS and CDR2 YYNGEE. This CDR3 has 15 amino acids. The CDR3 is CASSVLAGPYNEQFF. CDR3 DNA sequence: TGTGCCAGCAGCGTACTAGCGGGACCCTACAATGAGCAGTTCTTC.

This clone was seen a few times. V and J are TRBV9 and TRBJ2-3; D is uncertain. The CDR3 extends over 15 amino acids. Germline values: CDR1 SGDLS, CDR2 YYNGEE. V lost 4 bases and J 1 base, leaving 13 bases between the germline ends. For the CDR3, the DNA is TGTGCCAGCAGCCTATCTCTAATTGGCACAGATACGCAGTATTTT. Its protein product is CASSLSLIGTDTQYF.

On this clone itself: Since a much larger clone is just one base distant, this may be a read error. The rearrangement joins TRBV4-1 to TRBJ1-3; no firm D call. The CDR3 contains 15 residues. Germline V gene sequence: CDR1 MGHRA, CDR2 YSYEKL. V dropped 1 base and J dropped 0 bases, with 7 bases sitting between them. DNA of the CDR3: TGCGCCAGCAGCCAAGGACACCCCTCTGGAAACACCATATATTTT. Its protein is CASSQGHPSGNTIYF.

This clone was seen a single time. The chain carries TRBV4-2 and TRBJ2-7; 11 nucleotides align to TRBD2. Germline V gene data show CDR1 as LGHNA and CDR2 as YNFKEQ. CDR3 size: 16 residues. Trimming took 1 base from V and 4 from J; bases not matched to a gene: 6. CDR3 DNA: TGTGCCAGCAGCCAAGGAGGGACTAGCGGTTGGTACGAGCAGTACTTC. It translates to CASSQGGTSGWYEQYF.

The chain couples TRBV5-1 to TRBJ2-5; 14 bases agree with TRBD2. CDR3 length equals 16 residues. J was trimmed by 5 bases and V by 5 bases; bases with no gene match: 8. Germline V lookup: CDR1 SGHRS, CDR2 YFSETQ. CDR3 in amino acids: CASSSGTSGGGETQYF. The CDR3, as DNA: TGCGCCAGCAGTTCTGGGACTAGCGGGGGCGGGGAGACCCAGTACTTC. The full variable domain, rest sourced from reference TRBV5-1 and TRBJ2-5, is KAGVTQTPRYLIKTRGQQVTLSCSPISGHRSVSWYQQTPGQGLQFLFEYFSETQRNKGNFPGRFSGRQFSNSRSEMNVSTLELGDSALYLCASSSGTSGGGETQYFGPGTRLLVL.

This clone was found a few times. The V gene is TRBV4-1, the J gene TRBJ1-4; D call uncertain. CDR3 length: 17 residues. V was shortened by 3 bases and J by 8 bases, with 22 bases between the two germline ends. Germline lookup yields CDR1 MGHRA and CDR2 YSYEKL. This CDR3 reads CASSQRLPIPILEKLFF. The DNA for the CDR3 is TGCGCCAGCAGCCAGAGACTCCCCATTCCCATCTTAGAAAAACTGTTTTTT.

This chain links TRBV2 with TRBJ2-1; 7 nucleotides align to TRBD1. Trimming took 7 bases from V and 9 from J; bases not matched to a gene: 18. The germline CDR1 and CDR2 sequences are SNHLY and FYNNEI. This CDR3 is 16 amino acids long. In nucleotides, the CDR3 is TGTGCCAGCACCAGTAAGGGACAGTACTCCTACGGTGAGCAGTTCTTC. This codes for CASTSKGQYSYGEQFF.